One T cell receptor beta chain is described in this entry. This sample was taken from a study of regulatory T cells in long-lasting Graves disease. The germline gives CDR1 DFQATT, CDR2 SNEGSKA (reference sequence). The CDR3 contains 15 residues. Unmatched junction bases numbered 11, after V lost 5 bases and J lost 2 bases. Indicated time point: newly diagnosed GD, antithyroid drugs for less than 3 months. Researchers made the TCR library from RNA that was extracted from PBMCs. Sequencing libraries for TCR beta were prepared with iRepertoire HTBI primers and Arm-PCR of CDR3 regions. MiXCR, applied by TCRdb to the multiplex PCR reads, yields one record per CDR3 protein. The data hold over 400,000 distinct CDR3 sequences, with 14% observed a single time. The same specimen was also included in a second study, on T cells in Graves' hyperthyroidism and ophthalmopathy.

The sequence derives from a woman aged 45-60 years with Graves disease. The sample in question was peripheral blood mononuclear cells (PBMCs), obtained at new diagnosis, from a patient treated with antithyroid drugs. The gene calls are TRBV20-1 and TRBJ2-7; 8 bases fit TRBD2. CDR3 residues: CSAGTGTSSTYEQYF. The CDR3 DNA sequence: TGCAGTGCTGGGACCGGGACTAGTTCCACCTACGAGCAGTACTTC.